This entry lists 10 T cell receptor beta chains sequenced from one sample in a study of type 1 and type 2 diabetes patients. PCR was run on genomic DNA. Multiplex PCR with 30 forward and 13 reverse primers amplified the TCR beta CDR3. TCRdb analysed the multiplex PCR reads with MiXCR anew, one entry per CDR3 protein. The data contain fewer than 300,000 distinct CDR3 sequences, over 45% of them singletons. Sequencing input: peripheral blood mononuclear cells (PBMCs). The receptors come from a young man with type 2 diabetes.

This clonotype was counted only a few times. The chain uses TRBV27 and TRBJ2-2, with D unresolved. V lost 10 bases to trimming and J lost 5 bases, with 11 bases between them. In germline, CDR1 is MNHEY, CDR2 SMNVEV (reference sequence). This CDR3 has 12 amino acids. CDR3 loop: CATKGRTGELFF. CDR3 sequence (DNA): TGTGCCACCAAAGGACGGACCGGGGAGCTGTTTTTT.

The chain recombines TRBV19 with TRBJ1-2; a weak D match, TRBD1 (6 bases). The V end was cut by 5 bases, the J end by 2 bases, with 18 bases between. Germline V CDR1 and CDR2: LNHDA, SQIVND (reference sequence). This CDR3 has 16 amino acids. CDR3 nucleotides: TGTGCCAGTAGTCCCGGGACACCCTTCACAAACTATGGCTACACCTTC. The encoded protein is CASSPGTPFTNYGYTF.

Points on this clonotype: The conserved phenylalanine or tryptophan normally closing the CDR3 is absent here, so this likely arose from a read error. The V call is TRBV28, the J call TRBJ2-7; D gene uncertain. The germline CDR1 and CDR2 sequences are MDHEN and SYDVKM. Between the trimmed V and J ends, which lost 2 bases and 4 bases, there was a span of 6 bases. This CDR3 contains 12 residues. CDR3 coding DNA: TGTGCCAGCAGTTTAACTGCTTACGAGCAGTACTCC. Its translation: CASSLTAYEQYS.

The chain couples TRBV6-5 to TRBJ2-7; 9 bases are shared with TRBD1. The CDR3 consists of 16 residues. Germline trimming cut 8 bases from V and 1 base from J; bases unmatched to any gene: 12. Germline assignment: CDR1 MNHEY and CDR2 SVGAGI. The CDR3 bases are TGTGCCAGCCAATTTAAACCGGGACAGGGATCCTACGAGCAGTACTTC. It is translated as CASQFKPGQGSYEQYF.

The rearrangement uses TRBV12-5 and TRBJ2-2, with 10 positions matching TRBD1. The CDR3 is made up of 17 amino acids. Per the germline V gene, CDR1 is LGHNT and CDR2 is FRNRAP. Losses at the gene ends were 3 bases for V and 6 bases for J; bases not matched to a gene: 10. The CDR3: CASGFSSGTGVAGELFF. DNA for the CDR3: TGTGCTAGTGGTTTCTCTTCCGGGACAGGGGTTGCCGGGGAGCTGTTTTTT.

The sample holds a few counts of this clonotype. The genes are TRBV28 and TRBJ1-5; 7 nucleotides agree with TRBD1. The CDR3 runs to 15 residues. V lost 8 bases to trimming and J lost 6 bases; unmatched junction nucleotides: 13. Per the germline V gene, CDR1 is MDHEN and CDR2 is SYDVKM. The CDR3 DNA reads as TGTGCCAGCGGGTTCCGACAGGGAGGGGGTCAGCCCCAGCATTTT. This translates into CASGFRQGGGQPQHF.

The gene calls are TRBV28 and TRBJ1-1; D unclear. CDR3 length equals 12 residues. Germline assignment: CDR1 MDHEN and CDR2 SYDVKM. Trimming stripped 7 bases from V and 3 bases from J, with 9 bases between. CDR3 nucleotide sequence: TGTGCCAGCACCCCGACCGACACTGAAGCTTTCTTT. Protein sequence: CASTPTDTEAFF.

This clonotype appeared once. CDR3 in DNA: TGTGCCAGCAGTAAAGGCCTAATGAACACTGAAGCTTTCTTT. This sequence encodes CASSKGLMNTEAFF. The rearrangement links TRBV6-6 to TRBJ1-1; D is unresolved. The germline V and J ends were trimmed by 5 bases and 0 bases, with 10 bases remaining between them. This CDR3 has 14 amino acids. Looked up from germline, CDR1 is MNHNY and CDR2 is SVGAGI (reference sequence).

This rearrangement joins TRBV30 to TRBJ2-5; tentatively, D is TRBD1 or TRBD2 (7 bases each). V dropped 7 bases and J dropped 3 bases, with 15 bases sitting between them. Germline loops: CDR1 GTSNPN, CDR2 SVGIG (reference sequence). The CDR3 covers 13 residues. CDR3 bases: TGTGCCTTGGGAGGGGGCCATGAAGAGACCCAGTACTTC. Translated, it gives CALGGGHEETQYF.

The chain is built from TRBV28 and TRBJ1-5; 8 nucleotides align to TRBD1. Germline values: CDR1 MDHEN, CDR2 SYDVKM. This CDR3 contains 14 residues. V lost 6 bases and J lost 6; bases outside the gene matches: 7. CDR3 nucleotide sequence: TGTGCCAGCAGGCCTGGACAGGGTGGTCAGCCCCAGCATTTT. Encoded protein: CASRPGQGGQPQHF.